The clone carrying this TCR beta chain was counted at least ten times. The antigen remains undetermined. At the time of active disease, bone marrow was collected from every patient. The sample comes from a study of read filtering for tumor transcriptome and immune sequencing. Whole-study results and caveats: Correlation between methods rose after single-read clonotypes were removed.

J lost 3 bases, V lost 2 bases, and 4 bases had no gene match. The CDR3 length is 14 residues. Germline assignment: CDR1 SQVTM and CDR2 ANQGSEA. Molecular barcoded adaptors covering alpha/delta and beta/gamma chains were used on 400 ng RNA. TCRdb recomputed calls from the reads with MiXCR, one row per CDR3 protein. The data contain over 45,000 distinct CDR3 sequences, 20% of them seen just once; the ten biggest clones take up about a sixth. This sequence joins TRBV29-1 and TRBJ2-1; 7 bases are a match to TRBD2. What was sequenced was a population of CD138-negative cells sorted from bone marrow. This clonotype was obtained from a donor at least 40 years old with multiple myeloma. The CDR3, as DNA: TGCAGCGTTGAATGGGCGGGGGACTACAATGAGCAGTTCTTC. Translation: CSVEWAGDYNEQFF.